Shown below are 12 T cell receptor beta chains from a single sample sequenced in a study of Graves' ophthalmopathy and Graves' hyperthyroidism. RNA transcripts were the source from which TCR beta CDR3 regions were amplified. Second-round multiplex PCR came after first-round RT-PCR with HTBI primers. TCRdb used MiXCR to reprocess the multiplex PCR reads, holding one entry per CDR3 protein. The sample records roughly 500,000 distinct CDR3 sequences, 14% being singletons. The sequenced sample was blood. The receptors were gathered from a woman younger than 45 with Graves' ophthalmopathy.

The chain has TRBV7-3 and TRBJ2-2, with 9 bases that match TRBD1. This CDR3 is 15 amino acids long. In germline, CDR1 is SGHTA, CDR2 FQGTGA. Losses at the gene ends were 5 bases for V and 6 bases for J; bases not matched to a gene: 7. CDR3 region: CASSRTGGTAGELFF. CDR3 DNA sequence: TGTGCCAGCAGCCGCACAGGGGGCACGGCCGGGGAGCTGTTTTTT.

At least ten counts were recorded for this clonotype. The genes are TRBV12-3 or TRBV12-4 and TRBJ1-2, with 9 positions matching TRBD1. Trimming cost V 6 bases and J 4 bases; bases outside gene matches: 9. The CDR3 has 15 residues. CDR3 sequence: CASRGNSDRGYGYTF. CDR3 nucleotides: TGTGCCAGCAGGGGGAACTCGGACAGGGGCTATGGCTACACCTTC.

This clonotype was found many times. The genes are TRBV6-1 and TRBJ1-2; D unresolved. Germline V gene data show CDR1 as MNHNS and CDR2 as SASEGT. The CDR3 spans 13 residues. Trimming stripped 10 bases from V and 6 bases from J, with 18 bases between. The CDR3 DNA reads TGTGCCACTACTAGGGCCCCCCGGGATGGCTACACCTTC. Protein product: CATTRAPRDGYTF.

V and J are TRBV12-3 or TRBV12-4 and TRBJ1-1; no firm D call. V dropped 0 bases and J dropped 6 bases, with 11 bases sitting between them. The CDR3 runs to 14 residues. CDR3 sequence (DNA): TGTGCCAGCAGTTTAGCGCTGACGAGGGCTGAAGCTTTCTTT. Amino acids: CASSLALTRAEAFF.

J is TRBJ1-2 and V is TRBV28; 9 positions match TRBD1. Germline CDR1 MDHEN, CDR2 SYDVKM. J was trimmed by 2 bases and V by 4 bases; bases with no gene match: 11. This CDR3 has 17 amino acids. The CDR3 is CASSWPGQGVWNYGYTF. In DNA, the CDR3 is TGTGCCAGCAGTTGGCCGGGACAGGGTGTATGGAACTATGGCTACACCTTC.

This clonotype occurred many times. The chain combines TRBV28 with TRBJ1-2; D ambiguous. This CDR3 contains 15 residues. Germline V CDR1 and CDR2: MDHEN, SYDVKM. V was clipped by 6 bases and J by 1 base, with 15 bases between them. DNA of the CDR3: TGTGCCAGCAGGTACCCTACGGGGAGTAACTATGGCTACACCTTC. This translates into CASRYPTGSNYGYTF.

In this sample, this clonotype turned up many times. The CDR3 is CASSFKGLYGYTF. The CDR3 DNA sequence: TGTGCCAGCAGTTTCAAAGGACTCTATGGCTACACCTTC. The chain employs TRBV27 and TRBJ1-2; D uncertain. Germline CDR1 reads MNHEY; CDR2 reads SMNVEV (reference sequence). CDR3 length: 13 residues. Trimming took 3 bases from V and 4 from J, leaving 9 bases between them.

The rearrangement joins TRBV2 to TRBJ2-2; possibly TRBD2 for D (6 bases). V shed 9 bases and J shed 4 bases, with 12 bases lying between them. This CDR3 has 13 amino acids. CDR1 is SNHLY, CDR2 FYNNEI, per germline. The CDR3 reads CASRGLPTGELFF. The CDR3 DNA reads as TGTGCCAGTAGGGGACTCCCCACCGGGGAGCTGTTTTTT. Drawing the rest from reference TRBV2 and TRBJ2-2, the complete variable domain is EPEVTQTPSHQVTQMGQEVILRCVPISNHLYFYWYRQILGQKVEFLVSFYNNEISEKSEIFDDQFSVERPDGSNFTLKIRSTKLEDSAMYFCASRGLPTGELFFGEGSRLTVL.

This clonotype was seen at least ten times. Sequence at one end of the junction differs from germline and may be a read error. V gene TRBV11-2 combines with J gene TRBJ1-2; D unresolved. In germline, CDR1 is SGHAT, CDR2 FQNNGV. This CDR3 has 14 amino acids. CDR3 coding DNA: TGTGCCAGCAGCCTATTGGAAGGTGGCCGTCAGGTGGCCTTC. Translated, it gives CASSLLEGGRQVAF.

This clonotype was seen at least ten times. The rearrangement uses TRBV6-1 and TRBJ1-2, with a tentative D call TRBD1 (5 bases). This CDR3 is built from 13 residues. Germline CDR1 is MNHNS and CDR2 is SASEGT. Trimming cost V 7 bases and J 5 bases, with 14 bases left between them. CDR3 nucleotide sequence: TGTGCCAGCACCTCGGGACTGGTATATGGCTACACCTTC. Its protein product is CASTSGLVYGYTF.

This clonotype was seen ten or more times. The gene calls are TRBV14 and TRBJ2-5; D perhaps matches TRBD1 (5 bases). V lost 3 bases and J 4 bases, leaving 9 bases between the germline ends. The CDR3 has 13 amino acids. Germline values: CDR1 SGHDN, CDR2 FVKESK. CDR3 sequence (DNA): TGTGCCAGCAGCCAGGGAAGGGGAGAGACCCAGTACTTC. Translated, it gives CASSQGRGETQYF.

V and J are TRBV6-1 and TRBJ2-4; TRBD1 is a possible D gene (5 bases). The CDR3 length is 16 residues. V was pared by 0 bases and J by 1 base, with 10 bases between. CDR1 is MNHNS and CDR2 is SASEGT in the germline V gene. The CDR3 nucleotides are TGTGCCAGCAGTGAAGCGCAGGCAGGGGCCAAAAACATTCAGTACTTC. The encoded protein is CASSEAQAGAKNIQYF.